This TCR beta chain stems from a study of cytomegalovirus exposure and HLA in healthy donors. The overall study: Counted in an early data release were roughly 81 million unique TCRs from HLA-typed donors.

Study findings and constraints: Cytomegalovirus status was reportedly diagnosed by the classifier with high specificity and sensitivity. Roughly uniform depth of sequencing across donors was assumed in presence/absence analyses. When the data were analyzed later, several of the most significant clusters appeared to be linked to common viral pathogens.

Remarks on this clone: Antigen: not known.

Amplification used 60 Vbeta primers and 13 Jbeta primers. Assay used: immunoSEQ multiplex PCR; TCRdb lists only in-frame clones, some missing. The sample lists roughly 130,000 clones, about 62% occurring once. Germline CDR1 is SNHLY and CDR2 is FYNNEI. This CDR3 region has 16 residues. The V gene lost 3 bases and the J gene lost 3 bases, with 14 bases spanning the gap. The clonotype was recovered from a woman in her forties in good health and CMV-seropositive. The sequenced sample consisted of PBMCs. The genes are TRBV2 and TRBJ1-4, with D possibly being TRBD1 (6 bases). The CDR3 nucleotides are TGTGCCAGCAGTGACGTCGGCCAGGGGCCTAATGAAAAACTGTTTTTT. This codes for CASSDVGQGPNEKLFF.